This T cell receptor (beta chain) originates from a study of shared clonotypes between healthy human individuals. Study-level findings and limits: Non-shared clonotypes had lower generation probabilities than those shared by all four donors.

CD45RA-negative memory and CD45RA+ naive subsets were split from the CD4+ cells. For sorted subsets, roughly 210 ng DNA per replicate equaled about 31,000 T cell genomes. Repertoires were generated with immunoSEQ multiplex PCR, while TCRdb's copy carries only in-frame clones and drops some. The sample holds fewer than 3 million clones, 85% to 95% seen once. V shed 3 bases, J shed 6 bases, and the junction held 9 bases outside the gene matches. CDR1 is MGHRA, CDR2 YSYEKL, per germline. The CDR3 consists of 16 residues. To note about this clone: Its antigen is unknown.

This sequence was found in a man between 18 and 29 years old in good health. Some clones in this sample may be carry-over from other donors' samples. Sequencing was performed on naive CD4+ T cells from PBMCs. Stated subset: CD45RA+ positively selected. The rearrangement links TRBV4-1 to TRBJ2-7; 12 bases line up with TRBD2. The CDR3, as DNA: TGCGCCAGCAGCCAGCCGACTAGCGGGAGTCTTGCCGAGCAGTACTTC. This sequence encodes CASSQPTSGSLAEQYF.